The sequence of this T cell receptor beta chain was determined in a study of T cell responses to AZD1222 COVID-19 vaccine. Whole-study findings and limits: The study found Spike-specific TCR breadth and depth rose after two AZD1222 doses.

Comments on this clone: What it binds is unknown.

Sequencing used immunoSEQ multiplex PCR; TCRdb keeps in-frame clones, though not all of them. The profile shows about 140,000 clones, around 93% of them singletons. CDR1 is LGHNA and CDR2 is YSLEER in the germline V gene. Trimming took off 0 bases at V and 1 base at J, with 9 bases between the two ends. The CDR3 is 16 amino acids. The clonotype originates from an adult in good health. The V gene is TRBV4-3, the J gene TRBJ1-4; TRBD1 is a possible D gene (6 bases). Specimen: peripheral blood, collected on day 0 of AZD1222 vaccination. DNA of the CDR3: TGCGCCAGCAGCCAAGATCCAGGGGTAACTAATGAAAAACTGTTTTTT. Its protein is CASSQDPGVTNEKLFF.